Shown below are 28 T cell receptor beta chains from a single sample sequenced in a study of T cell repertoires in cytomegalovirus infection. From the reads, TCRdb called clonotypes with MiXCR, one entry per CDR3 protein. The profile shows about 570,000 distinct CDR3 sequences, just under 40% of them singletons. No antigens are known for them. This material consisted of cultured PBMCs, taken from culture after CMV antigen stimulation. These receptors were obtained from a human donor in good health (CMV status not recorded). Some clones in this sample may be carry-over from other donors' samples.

The CDR3 loop is CASSYQAPMNTEAFF. The DNA of the CDR3 is TGTGCCAGCAGTTACCAAGCCCCCATGAACACTGAAGCTTTCTTT. The rearrangement uses TRBV12-3 or TRBV12-4 and TRBJ1-1, with D unclear. The CDR3 extends over 15 amino acids. Trimming removed 4 bases at V and 0 bases at J, with 12 bases between.

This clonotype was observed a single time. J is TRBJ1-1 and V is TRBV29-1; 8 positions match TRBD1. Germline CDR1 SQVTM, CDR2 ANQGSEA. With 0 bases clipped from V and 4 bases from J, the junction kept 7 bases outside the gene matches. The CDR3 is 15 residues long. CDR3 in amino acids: CSVEDTDRAGTEAFF. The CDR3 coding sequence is TGCAGCGTTGAAGACACGGACAGGGCGGGCACTGAAGCTTTCTTT.

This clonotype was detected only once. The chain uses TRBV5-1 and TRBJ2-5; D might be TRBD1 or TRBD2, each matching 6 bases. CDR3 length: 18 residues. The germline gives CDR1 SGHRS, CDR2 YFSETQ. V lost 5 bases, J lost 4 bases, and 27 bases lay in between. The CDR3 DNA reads TGCGCCAGCAGTATATCGACTAATATATGGGGGGCAGGAGAGACCCAGTACTTC. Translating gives CASSISTNIWGAGETQYF.

The CDR3, as DNA: TGCAGCGGCTTTGGGCGTGTGATTCGATCGGCTGGCTACACCTTC. Protein product: CSGFGRVIRSAGYTF. The gene calls are TRBV29-1 and TRBJ1-2; D call uncertain. Germline-derived CDR1 and CDR2 are SQVTM and ANQGSEA. Trimming removed 7 bases at V and 7 bases at J, with 25 bases between. The CDR3 is 15 residues long. The full variable domain, completed using reference TRBV29-1 and TRBJ1-2, is SAVISQKPSRDICQRGTSLTIQCQVDSQVTMMFWYRQQPGQSLTLIATANQGSEATYESGFVIDKFPISRPNLTFSTLTVSNMSPEDSSIYLCSGFGRVIRSAGYTFGSGTRLTVV.

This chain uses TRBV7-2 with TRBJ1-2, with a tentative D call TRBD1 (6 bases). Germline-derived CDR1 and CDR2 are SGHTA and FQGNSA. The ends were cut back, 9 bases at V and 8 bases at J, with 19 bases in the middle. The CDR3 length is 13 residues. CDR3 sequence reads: CASGAGTRRGYTF. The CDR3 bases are TGTGCCAGTGGAGCCGGGACACGGCGGGGCTACACCTTC.

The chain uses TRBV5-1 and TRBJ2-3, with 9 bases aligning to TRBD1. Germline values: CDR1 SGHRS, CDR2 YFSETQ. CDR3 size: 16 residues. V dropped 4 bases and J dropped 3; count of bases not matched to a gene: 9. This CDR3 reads CASSVEPGQGTDTQYF. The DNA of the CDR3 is TGCGCCAGCAGCGTAGAACCGGGACAGGGAACAGATACGCAGTATTTT.

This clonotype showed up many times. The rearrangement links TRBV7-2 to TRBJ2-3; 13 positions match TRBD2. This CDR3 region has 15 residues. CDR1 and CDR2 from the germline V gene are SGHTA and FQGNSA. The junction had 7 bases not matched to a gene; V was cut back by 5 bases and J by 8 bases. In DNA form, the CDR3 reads TGTGCCAGCAGCGGAGGACTAGCGGGAGTGACTACGCAGTATTTT. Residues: CASSGGLAGVTTQYF.

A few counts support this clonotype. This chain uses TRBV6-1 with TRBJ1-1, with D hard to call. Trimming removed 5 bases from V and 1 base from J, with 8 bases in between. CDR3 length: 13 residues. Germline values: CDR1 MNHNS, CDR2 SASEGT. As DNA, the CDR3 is TGTGCCAGCAGTCTTCATGCGAACACTGAAGCTTTCTTT. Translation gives CASSLHANTEAFF.

CDR3: CSAEGRGRGVAFF. The DNA for the CDR3 is TGCAGTGCTGAGGGGCGGGGGCGCGGAGTAGCTTTCTTT. This chain joins TRBV20-1 and TRBJ1-1; perhaps TRBD1 as D (6 bases). Trimming took off 5 bases at V and 10 bases at J, with 20 bases between the two ends. The germline V gene has CDR1 DFQATT and CDR2 SNEGSKA (reference sequence). The CDR3 loop spans 13 amino acids.

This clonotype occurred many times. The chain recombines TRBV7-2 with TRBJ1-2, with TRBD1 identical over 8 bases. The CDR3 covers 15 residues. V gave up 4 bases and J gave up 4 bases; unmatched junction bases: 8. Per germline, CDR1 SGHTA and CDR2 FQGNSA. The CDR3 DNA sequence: TGTGCCAGCAGCTCGCCAGGACAGGGTGGCTATGGCTACACCTTC. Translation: CASSSPGQGGYGYTF.

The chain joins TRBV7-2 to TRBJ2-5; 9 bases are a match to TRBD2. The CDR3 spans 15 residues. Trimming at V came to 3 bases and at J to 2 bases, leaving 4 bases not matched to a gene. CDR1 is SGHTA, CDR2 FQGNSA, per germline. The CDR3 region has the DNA TGTGCCAGCAGCTTGGGACTAGCTCCGCAAGAGACCCAGTACTTC. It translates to CASSLGLAPQETQYF.

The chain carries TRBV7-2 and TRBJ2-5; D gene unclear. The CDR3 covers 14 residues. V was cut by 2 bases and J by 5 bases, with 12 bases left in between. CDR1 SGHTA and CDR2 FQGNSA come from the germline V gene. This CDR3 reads CASSLTGSMETQYF. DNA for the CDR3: TGTGCCAGCAGCTTAACGGGTAGCATGGAGACCCAGTACTTC.

CDR3 in DNA: TGTGCCAGCACCACGATTTATCGGGGGAGGGAAGAGACCCAGTACTTC. Protein sequence: CASTTIYRGREETQYF. The chain employs TRBV6-6 and TRBJ2-5, with 7 nucleotides matching TRBD2. CDR1 is MNHNY and CDR2 is SVGAGI in the germline V gene (reference sequence). The CDR3 loop spans 16 amino acids. The J segment lost 3 bases and the V segment lost 7 bases, leaving 14 bases of the junction unmatched.

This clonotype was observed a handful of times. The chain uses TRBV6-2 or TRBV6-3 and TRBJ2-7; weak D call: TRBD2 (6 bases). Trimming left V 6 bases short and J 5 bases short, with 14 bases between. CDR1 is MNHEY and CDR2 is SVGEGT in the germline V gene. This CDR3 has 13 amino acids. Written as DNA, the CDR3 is TGTGCCAGCAGCTTTGCAGCGGGCGACGAGCAGTACTTC. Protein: CASSFAAGDEQYF.

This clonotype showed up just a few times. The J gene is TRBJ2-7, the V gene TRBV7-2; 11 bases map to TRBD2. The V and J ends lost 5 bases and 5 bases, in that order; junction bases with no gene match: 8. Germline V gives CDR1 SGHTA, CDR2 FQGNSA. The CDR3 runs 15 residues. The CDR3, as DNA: TGTGCCAGCAGCCTGGAACTAGCGGGGGACCACGAGCAGTACTTC. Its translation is CASSLELAGDHEQYF.

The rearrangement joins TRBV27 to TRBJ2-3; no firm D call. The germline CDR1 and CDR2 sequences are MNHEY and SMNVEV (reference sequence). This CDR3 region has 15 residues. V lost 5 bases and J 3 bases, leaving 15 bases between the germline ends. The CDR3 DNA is TGTGCCAGCAGTAATTTCCCCGTGGGAACAGATACGCAGTATTTT. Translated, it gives CASSNFPVGTDTQYF.

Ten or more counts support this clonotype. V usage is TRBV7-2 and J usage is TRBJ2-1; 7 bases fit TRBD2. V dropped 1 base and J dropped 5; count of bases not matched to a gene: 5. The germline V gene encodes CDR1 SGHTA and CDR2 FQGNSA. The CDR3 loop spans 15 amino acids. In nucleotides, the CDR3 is TGTGCCAGCAGCTTAGGCGGGAGCTTGAACAATGAGCAGTTCTTC. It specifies CASSLGGSLNNEQFF.

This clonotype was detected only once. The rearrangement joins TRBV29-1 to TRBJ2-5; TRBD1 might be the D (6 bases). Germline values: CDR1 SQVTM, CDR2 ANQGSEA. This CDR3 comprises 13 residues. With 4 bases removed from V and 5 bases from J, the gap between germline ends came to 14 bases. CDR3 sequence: CSVVRGIGETQYF. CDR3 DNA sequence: TGCAGCGTTGTGAGGGGGATCGGGGAGACCCAGTACTTC.

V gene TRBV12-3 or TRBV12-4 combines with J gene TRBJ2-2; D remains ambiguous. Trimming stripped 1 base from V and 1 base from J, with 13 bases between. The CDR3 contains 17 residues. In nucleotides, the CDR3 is TGTGCCAGCAGTTTAGTCCCCTCCAAATTGAACACCGGGGAGCTGTTTTTT. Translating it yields CASSLVPSKLNTGELFF.

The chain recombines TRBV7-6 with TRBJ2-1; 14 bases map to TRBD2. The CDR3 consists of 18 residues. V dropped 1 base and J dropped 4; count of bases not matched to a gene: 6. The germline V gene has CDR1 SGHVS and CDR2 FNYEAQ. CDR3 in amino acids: CASSLGGLAGAGYNEQFF. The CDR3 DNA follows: TGTGCCAGCAGCTTAGGGGGACTAGCGGGAGCGGGGTACAATGAGCAGTTCTTC.

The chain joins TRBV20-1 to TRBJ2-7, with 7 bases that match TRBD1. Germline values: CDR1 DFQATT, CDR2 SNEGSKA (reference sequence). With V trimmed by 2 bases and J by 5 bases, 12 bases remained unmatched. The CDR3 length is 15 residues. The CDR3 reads CSARSPQSDRDEQYF. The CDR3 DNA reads TGCAGTGCTAGAAGCCCCCAATCCGACAGGGACGAGCAGTACTTC.

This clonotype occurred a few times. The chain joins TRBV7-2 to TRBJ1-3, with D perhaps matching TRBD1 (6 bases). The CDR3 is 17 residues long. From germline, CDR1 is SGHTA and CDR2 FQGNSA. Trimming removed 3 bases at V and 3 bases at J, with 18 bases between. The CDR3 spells CASSFHRLGGGGNTIYF. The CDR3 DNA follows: TGTGCCAGCAGCTTTCACCGACTCGGGGGCGGTGGAAACACCATATATTTT.

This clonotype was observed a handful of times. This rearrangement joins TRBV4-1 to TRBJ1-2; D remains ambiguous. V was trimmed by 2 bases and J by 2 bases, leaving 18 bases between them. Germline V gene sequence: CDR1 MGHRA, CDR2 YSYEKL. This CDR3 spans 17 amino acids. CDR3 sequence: CASSQNPPPELNYGYTF. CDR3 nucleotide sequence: TGCGCCAGCAGCCAAAACCCCCCCCCAGAGCTCAACTATGGCTACACCTTC.

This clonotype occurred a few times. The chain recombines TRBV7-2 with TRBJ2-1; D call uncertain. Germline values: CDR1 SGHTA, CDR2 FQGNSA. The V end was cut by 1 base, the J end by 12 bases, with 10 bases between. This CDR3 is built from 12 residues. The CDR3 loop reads CASSLVAKRQFF. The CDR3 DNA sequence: TGTGCCAGCAGCTTAGTGGCTAAACGGCAGTTCTTC.

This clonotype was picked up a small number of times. The CDR3 loop is CASSLGIPVGGGYYEQYF. The CDR3 nucleotides are TGTGCCAGCAGCTTAGGGATCCCGGTAGGGGGAGGATACTACGAGCAGTACTTC. The genes are TRBV7-8 and TRBJ2-7; the D call may be TRBD1 or TRBD2 (6 bases each). Germline CDR1 reads SGHVS; CDR2 reads FQNEAQ. The CDR3 is made up of 18 amino acids. The ends were cut back, 1 base at V and 3 bases at J, with 22 bases in the middle.

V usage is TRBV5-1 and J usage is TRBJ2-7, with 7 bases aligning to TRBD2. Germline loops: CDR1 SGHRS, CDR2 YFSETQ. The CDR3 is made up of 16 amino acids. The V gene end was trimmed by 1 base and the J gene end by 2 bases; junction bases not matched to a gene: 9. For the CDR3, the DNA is TGCGCCAGCAGCTTGCTCCGGGGGGTATCGACCTACGAGCAGTACTTC. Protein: CASSLLRGVSTYEQYF.

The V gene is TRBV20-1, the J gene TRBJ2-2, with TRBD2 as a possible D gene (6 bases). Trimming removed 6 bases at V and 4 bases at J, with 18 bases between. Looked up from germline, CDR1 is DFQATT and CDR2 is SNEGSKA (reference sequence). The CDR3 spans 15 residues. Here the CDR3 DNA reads TGCAGTGCCTCGCCAGGGACTGGGGGCACCGGGGAGCTGTTTTTT. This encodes CSASPGTGGTGELFF.

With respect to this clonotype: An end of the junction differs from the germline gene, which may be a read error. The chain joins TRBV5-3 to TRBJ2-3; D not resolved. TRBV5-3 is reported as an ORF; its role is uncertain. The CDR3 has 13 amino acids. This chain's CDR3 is CASSLPRADTQYF. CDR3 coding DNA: TGTGCCAGCAGCTTGCCTCGGGCGGATACGCAGTATTTT.